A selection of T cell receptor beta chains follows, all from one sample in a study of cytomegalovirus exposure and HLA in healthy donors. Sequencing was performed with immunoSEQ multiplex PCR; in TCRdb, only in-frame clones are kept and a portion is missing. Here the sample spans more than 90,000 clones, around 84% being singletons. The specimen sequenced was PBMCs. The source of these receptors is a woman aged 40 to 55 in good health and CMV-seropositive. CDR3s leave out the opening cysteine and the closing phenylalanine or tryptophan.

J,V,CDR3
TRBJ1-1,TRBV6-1,ASSKGTVNTEAF
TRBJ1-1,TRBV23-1,ASSQPQATRTGGYTEAF
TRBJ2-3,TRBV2,ASRGGTSGSDTQY
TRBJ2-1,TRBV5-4,ASSLAGQGEQF
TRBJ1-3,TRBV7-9,ASSSGGYSGNTIY
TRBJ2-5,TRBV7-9,ASSPTASQQETQY
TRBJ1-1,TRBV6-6,ASSYLGGAEAF
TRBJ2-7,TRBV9,ASSPTGQDYEQY
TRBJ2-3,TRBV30,AWTSGSPDTQY
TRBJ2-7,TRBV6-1,ASSEGGTSGTYEQY
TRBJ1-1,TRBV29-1,SVERGGLGTEAF
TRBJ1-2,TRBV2,ASRAGTGDGCT
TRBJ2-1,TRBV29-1,SVSWGQEYNEQF
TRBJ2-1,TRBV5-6,ASSSIAGVYNEQF
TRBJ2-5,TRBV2,ASGPGLVGPQETQY
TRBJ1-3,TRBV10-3,AISESDSHSGNTIY
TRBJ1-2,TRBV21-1,ASSDPPRTDYGYT